The clone carrying this TCR beta chain was seen a single time. The antigen is unknown. The data are from a study of cytomegalovirus exposure and HLA in healthy donors. The germline V gene has CDR1 SGHNT and CDR2 YYREEE (reference sequence). Losses at the gene ends were 3 bases for V and 5 bases for J; bases not matched to a gene: 7. The CDR3 is 15 residues long. Study-level points and caveats: Later, an analysis showed that TCR beta chains associated with HLA were more clonally expanded than others that were equally common. In a later analysis, at a false discovery rate of 0.05, 15,000 to 20,000 TCR beta sequences matched HLA alleles.

PCR involved 60 Vbeta and 13 Jbeta primers. Measured with immunoSEQ multiplex PCR; TCRdb has only the in-frame clones, and not every one. The sample has tens of thousands of clones; 80% are singletons. The rearrangement joins TRBV5-4 to TRBJ1-4; 7 nucleotides match TRBD1. The sequence derives from a man younger than 45 in good health and CMV-seronegative. Sequenced material: PBMCs. The CDR3 DNA reads TGTGCCAGCAGCTGGCAAACAGGGGTAAATGAAAAACTGTTTTTT. It specifies CASSWQTGVNEKLFF.